This TCR beta chain was identified during a study of patients and donors after allogeneic stem cell transplantation. The table lists this clonotype with a count of one. The CDR3 extends over 16 amino acids. CDR1 and CDR2 from the germline V gene are KGHSH and LQKENI. Deletions cut 3 bases from V and 14 bases from J, with 23 bases between. Each CDR3 protein is one row after TCRdb ran MiXCR on the RT-PCR reads. The table lists about 210,000 distinct CDR3 sequences, 38% of them singletons. The TCR was taken from a human donor who was either an allogeneic HSCT recipient or a stem cell or donor lymphocyte infusion donor (not recorded which). It is not recorded whose cells these are; they may come from a transplant donor. This chain joins TRBV18 and TRBJ1-6; D is perhaps TRBD1 (5 bases). What was sequenced was blood, either unsorted or a sorted T cell fraction (not recorded which). CDR3 nucleotides: TGTGCCAGCTCACCCTTACCGGGACCCCTTGTGCATACCCTCCACTTT. This gives the protein CASSPLPGPLVHTLHF.